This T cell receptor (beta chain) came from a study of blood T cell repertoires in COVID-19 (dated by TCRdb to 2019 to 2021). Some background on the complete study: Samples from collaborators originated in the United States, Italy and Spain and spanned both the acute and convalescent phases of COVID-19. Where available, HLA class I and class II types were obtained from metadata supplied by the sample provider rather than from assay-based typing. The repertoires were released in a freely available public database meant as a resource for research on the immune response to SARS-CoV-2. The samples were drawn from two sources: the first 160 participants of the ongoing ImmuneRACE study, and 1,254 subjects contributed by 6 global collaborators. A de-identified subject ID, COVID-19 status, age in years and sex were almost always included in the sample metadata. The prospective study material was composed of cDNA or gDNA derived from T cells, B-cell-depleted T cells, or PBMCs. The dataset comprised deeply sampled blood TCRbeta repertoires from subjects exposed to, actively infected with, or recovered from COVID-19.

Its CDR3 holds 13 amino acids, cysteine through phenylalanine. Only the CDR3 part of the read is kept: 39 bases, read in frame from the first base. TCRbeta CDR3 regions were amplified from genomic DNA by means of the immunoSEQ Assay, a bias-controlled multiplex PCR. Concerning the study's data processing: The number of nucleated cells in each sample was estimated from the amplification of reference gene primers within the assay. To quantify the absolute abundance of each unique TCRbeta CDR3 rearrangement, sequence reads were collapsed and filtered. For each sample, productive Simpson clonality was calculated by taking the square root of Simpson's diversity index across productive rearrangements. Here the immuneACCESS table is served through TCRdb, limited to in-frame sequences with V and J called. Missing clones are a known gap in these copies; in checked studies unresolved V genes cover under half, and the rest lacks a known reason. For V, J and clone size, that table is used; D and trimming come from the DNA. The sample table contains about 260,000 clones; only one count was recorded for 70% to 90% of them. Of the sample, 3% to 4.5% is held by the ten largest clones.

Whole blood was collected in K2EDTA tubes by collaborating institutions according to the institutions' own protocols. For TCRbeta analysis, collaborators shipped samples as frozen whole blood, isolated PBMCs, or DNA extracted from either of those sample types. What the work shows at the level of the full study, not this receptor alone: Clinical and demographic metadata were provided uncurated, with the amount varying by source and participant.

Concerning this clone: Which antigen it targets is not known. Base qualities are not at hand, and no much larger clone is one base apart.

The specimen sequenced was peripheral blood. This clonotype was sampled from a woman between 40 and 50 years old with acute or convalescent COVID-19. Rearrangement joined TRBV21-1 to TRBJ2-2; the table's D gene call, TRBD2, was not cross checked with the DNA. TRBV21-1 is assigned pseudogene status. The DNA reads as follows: TGTGCCCGGAGGCGGGGGGAGGCCGGGGAGCTGTTTTTT. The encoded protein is CARRRGEAGELFF.